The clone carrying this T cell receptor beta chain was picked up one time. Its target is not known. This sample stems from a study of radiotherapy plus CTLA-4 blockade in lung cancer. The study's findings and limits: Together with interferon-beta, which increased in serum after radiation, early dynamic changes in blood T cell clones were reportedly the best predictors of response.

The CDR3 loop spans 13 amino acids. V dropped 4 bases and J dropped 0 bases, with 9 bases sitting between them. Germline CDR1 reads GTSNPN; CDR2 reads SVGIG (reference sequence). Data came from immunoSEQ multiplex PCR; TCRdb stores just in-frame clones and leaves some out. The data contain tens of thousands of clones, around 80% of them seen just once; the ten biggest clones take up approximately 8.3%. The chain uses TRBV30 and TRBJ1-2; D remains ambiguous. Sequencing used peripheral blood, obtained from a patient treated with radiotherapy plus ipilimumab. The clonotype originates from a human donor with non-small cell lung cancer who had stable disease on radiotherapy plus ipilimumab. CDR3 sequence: CAWKVRTNYGYTF. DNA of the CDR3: TGTGCCTGGAAGGTTAGGACTAACTATGGCTACACCTTC.